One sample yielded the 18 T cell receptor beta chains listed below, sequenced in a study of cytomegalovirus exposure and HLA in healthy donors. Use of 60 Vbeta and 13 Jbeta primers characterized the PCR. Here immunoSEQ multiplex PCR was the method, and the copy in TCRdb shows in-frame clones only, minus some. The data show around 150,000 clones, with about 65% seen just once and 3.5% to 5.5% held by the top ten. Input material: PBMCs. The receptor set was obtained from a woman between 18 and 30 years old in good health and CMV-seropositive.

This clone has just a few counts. The CDR3 nucleotides are TGTGCCAGCAGCCGATTTACAGGCGGCGGTGAAAAACTGTTTTTT. Amino acids: CASSRFTGGGEKLFF. The chain couples TRBV14 to TRBJ1-4, with TRBD1 as a possible D gene (5 bases). Per germline, CDR1 SGHDN and CDR2 FVKESK. The CDR3 contains 15 residues. V shed 4 bases and J shed 7 bases, with 16 bases lying between them.

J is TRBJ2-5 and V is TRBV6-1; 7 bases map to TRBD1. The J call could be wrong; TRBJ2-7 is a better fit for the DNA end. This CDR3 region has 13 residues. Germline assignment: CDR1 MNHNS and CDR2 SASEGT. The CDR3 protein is CASSVGTDYEQYF. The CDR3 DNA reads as TGTGCCAGCAGTGTTGGGACAGACTACGAGCAGTACTTC.

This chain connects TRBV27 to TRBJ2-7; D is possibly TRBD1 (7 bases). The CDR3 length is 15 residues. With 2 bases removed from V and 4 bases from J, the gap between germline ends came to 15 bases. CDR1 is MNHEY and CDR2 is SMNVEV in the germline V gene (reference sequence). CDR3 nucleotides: TGTGCCAGCAGTTTAGGTGCGGGACAGACTTACGAGCAGTACTTC. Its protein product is CASSLGAGQTYEQYF.

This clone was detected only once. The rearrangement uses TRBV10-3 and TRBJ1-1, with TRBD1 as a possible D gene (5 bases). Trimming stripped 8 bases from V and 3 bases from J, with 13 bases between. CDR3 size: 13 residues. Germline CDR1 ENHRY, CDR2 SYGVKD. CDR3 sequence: CAIGRGYDTEAFF. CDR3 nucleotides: TGTGCCATCGGGCGGGGGTATGACACTGAAGCTTTCTTT.

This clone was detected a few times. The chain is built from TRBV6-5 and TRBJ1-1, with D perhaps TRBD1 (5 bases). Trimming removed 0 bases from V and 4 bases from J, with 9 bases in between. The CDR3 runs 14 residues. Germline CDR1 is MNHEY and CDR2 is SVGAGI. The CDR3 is CASSYSDTTTEAFF. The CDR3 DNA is TGTGCCAGCAGTTACTCGGACACGACCACTGAAGCTTTCTTT.

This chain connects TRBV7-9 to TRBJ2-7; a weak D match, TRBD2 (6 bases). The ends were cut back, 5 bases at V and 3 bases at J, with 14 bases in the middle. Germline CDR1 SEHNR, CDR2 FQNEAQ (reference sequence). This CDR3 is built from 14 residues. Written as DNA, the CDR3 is TGTGCCAGCAGCCCTAGCGAGAACGTCTACGAGCAGTACTTC. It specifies CASSPSENVYEQYF.

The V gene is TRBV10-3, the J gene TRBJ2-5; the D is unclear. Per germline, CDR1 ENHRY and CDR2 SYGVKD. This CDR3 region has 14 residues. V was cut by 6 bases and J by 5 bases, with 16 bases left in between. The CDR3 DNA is TGTGCCATCAGAGGCTCGACACCCCAGGAGACCCAGTACTTC. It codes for CAIRGSTPQETQYF.

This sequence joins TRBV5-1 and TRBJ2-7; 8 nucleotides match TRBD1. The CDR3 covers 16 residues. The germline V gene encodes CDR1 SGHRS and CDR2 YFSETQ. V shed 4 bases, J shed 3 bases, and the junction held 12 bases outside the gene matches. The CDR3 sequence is CASSPIGITGGYEQYF. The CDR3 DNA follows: TGCGCCAGCAGCCCCATAGGCATCACAGGGGGCTACGAGCAGTACTTC.

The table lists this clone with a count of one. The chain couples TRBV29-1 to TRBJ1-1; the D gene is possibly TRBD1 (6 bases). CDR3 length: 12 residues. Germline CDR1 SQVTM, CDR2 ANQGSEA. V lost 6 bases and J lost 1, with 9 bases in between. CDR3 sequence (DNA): TGCAGCGTGGTCAGGGGGAACACTGAAGCTTTCTTT. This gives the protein CSVVRGNTEAFF.

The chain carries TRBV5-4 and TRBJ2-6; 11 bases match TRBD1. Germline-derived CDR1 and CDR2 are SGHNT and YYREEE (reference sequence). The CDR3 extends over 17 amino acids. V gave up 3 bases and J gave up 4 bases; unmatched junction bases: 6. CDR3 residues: CASSWTGGAKGANVLTF. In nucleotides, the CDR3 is TGTGCCAGCAGCTGGACAGGGGGCGCAAAAGGGGCCAACGTCCTGACTTTC.

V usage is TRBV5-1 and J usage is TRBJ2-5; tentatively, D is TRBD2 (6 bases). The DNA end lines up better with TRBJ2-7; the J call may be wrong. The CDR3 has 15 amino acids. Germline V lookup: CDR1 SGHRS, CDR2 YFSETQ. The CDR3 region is CASRDRDGSSYEQYF. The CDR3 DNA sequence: TGCGCCAGCAGGGACCGGGACGGGAGCTCCTACGAGCAGTACTTC.

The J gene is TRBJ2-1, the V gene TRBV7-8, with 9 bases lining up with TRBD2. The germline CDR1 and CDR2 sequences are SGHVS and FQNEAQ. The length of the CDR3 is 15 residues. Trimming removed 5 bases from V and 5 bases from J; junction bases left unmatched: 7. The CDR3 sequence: CASSTRLAENNEQFF. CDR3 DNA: TGTGCCAGCAGCACCCGACTAGCGGAAAACAATGAGCAGTTCTTC.

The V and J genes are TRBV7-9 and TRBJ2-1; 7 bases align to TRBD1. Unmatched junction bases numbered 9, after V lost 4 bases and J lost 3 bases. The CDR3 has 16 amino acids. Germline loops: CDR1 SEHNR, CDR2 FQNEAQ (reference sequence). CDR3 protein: CASSSRGQFIYNEQFF. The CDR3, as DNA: TGTGCCAGCAGCTCCCGGGGACAGTTTATCTACAATGAGCAGTTCTTC.

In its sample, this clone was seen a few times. CDR3 DNA sequence: TGTGCCAGTAGTATTCGGGGACAGGGGGCGACCGGGGAGCTGTTTTTT. Translated: CASSIRGQGATGELFF. This rearrangement joins TRBV19 to TRBJ2-2; 12 bases agree with TRBD1. Trimming took 3 bases from V and 5 from J; bases not matched to a gene: 4. The germline CDR1 and CDR2 sequences are LNHDA and SQIVND (reference sequence). This CDR3 comprises 16 residues.

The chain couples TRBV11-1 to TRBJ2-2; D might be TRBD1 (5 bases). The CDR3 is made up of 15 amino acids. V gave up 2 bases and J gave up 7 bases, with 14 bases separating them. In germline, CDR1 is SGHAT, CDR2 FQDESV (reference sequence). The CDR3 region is CASSLHPRADGELFF. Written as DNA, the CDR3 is TGTGCCAGCAGCTTACATCCCAGGGCGGACGGGGAGCTGTTTTTT. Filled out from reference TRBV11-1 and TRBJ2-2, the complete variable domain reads EAEVAQSPRYKITEKSQAVAFWCDPISGHATLYWYRQILGQGPELLVQFQDESVVDDSQLPKDRFSAERLKGVDSTLKIQPAELGDSAMYLCASSLHPRADGELFFGEGSRLTVL.

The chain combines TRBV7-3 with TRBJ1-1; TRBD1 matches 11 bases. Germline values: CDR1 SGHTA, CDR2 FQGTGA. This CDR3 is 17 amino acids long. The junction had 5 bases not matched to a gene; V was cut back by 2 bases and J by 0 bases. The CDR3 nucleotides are TGTGCCAGCAGCTTATATGGGACAGGGGGATTGAACACTGAAGCTTTCTTT. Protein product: CASSLYGTGGLNTEAFF.

CDR3 in DNA: TGTGCCAGTAGTCGCAAAACAGGGGGCGCATCCTACGAGCAGTACTTC. This sequence encodes CASSRKTGGASYEQYF. The gene calls are TRBV19 and TRBJ2-7, with TRBD1 identical over 9 bases. After removal of 5 bases from V and 1 base from J, the junction contained 9 bases not matched to a gene. CDR1 LNHDA and CDR2 SQIVND come from the germline V gene (reference sequence). The CDR3 spans 16 residues.

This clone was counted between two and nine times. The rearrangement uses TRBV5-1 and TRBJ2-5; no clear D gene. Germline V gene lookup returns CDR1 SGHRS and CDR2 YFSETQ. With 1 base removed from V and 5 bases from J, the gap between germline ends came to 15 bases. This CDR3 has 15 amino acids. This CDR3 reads CASSLFGQSEETQYF. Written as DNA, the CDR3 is TGCGCCAGCAGCTTGTTCGGTCAATCTGAGGAGACCCAGTACTTC.